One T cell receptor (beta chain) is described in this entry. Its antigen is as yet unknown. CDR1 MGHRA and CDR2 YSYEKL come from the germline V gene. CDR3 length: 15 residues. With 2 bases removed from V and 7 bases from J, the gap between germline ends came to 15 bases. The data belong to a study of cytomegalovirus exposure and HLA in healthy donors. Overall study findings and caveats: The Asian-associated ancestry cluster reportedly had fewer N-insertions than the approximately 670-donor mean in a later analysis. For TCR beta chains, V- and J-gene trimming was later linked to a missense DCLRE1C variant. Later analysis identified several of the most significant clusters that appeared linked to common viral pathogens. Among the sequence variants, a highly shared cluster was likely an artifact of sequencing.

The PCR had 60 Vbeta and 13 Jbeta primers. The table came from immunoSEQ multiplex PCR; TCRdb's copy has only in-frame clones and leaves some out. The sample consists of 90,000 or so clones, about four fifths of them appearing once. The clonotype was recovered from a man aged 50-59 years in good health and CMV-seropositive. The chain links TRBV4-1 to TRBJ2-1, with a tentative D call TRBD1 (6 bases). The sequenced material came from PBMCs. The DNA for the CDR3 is TGCGCCAGCAGCCAAACTCTAGCCCAGGGGAATGAGCAGTTCTTC. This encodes CASSQTLAQGNEQFF.